Presented here are 20 T cell receptor beta chains from one specimen sequenced in a study of T-cell memory formation after mild COVID-19. TCRdb reanalysed the 5' RACE reads using MiXCR and keeps one entry per CDR3 protein. The sample carries around 300,000 distinct CDR3 sequences, about 13% recorded once. Sample: PBMCs or a T cell subset sorted from them (not recorded which). Receptors were obtained from a man aged 18 to 29 who had mild COVID-19 (a few samples of this study predate the infection). Cell type and time point are not known.

The chain joins TRBV6-2 or TRBV6-3 to TRBJ1-1; D possibly corresponds to TRBD1 (5 bases). V dropped 5 bases and J dropped 11 bases, with 21 bases sitting between them. This CDR3 is built from 14 residues. Germline-derived CDR1 and CDR2 are MNHEY and SVGEGT. The chain's CDR3 is CASSTDRPSLGAFF. The CDR3 DNA follows: TGTGCCAGCAGTACCGACAGACCCTCGCTTGGGGCTTTCTTT.

The genes are TRBV29-1 and TRBJ1-5; 9 bases line up with TRBD1. The CDR3 spans 14 residues. Germline V gives CDR1 SQVTM, CDR2 ANQGSEA. With V trimmed by 6 bases and J by 1 base, 4 bases remained unmatched. The CDR3 is CSVGTGTSNQPQHF. CDR3 sequence (DNA): TGCAGCGTCGGGACAGGGACGAGCAATCAGCCCCAGCATTTT.

Concerning this clonotype: A read error may account for a junction end that differs from germline. This chain uses TRBV29-1 with TRBJ2-2, with a weak D call TRBD2 (5 bases). Germline CDR1 SQVTM, CDR2 ANQGSEA. CDR3 length equals 13 residues. CDR3 nucleotide sequence: TGCAGCGCTATGCTGGGAAACACCGGGGAGCTGTTCTTT. Its translation is CSAMLGNTGELFF.

The rearrangement joins TRBV7-8 to TRBJ1-2, with TRBD1 as a possible D gene (5 bases). Germline CDR1 reads SGHVS; CDR2 reads FQNEAQ. The CDR3 length is 14 residues. V was shortened by 0 bases and J by 4 bases, with 9 bases between the two germline ends. The CDR3: CASSLARDPYGYTF. The CDR3 bases are TGTGCCAGCAGCTTAGCCAGGGACCCCTATGGCTACACCTTC.

This clonotype came up a few times. The rearrangement links TRBV4-1 to TRBJ2-2; D possibly matches TRBD1 or TRBD2 (5 bases each). Trimming removed 1 base at V and 5 bases at J, with 8 bases between. Germline values: CDR1 MGHRA, CDR2 YSYEKL. The CDR3 has 14 residues. Here the CDR3 DNA reads TGCGCCAGCAGCCAAGGCAGGGAGACCGGGGAGCTGTTTTTT. Its translation: CASSQGRETGELFF.

The chain recombines TRBV20-1 with TRBJ2-2, with a possible D match to TRBD2 (6 bases). The germline V and J ends were trimmed by 3 bases and 6 bases, with 20 bases remaining between them. Germline CDR1 is DFQATT and CDR2 is SNEGSKA (reference sequence). The CDR3 is made up of 16 amino acids. The CDR3 DNA sequence: TGCAGTGCTAGGATCGGACTACGGGCCGGAGCCGGGGAGCTGTTTTTT. Translating gives CSARIGLRAGAGELFF.

The chain carries TRBV20-1 and TRBJ1-1; weak D call: TRBD1 (5 bases). Trimming took 3 bases from V and 1 from J, leaving 9 bases between them. Germline CDR1 DFQATT, CDR2 SNEGSKA (reference sequence). This CDR3 has 13 amino acids. The CDR3 DNA follows: TGCAGTGCTAGGCCCCAGGGGAACACTGAAGCTTTCTTT. It yields the protein CSARPQGNTEAFF.

At least ten counts were recorded for this clonotype. The gene calls are TRBV29-1 and TRBJ2-3; weak D call: TRBD2 (7 bases). V was cut by 5 bases and J by 1 base, with 13 bases left in between. Germline values: CDR1 SQVTM, CDR2 ANQGSEA. This CDR3 is built from 14 residues. CDR3 sequence: CSVSRGRGTDTQYF. CDR3 coding DNA: TGCAGCGTTTCAAGGGGGAGGGGCACAGATACGCAGTATTTT.

This chain links TRBV15 with TRBJ1-2, with D maybe TRBD1 (5 bases). V lost 4 bases and J lost 4, with 16 bases in between. This CDR3 contains 15 residues. Per germline, CDR1 LNHNV and CDR2 YYDKDF (reference sequence). CDR3 in DNA: TGTGCCACCAGCAACTCAGGGCGGTTTTCCTATGGCTACACCTTC. Translated: CATSNSGRFSYGYTF.

The V gene is TRBV7-9, the J gene TRBJ1-1; D not resolved. V lost 6 bases to trimming and J lost 5 bases, with 16 bases between them. The germline gives CDR1 SEHNR, CDR2 FQNEAQ (reference sequence). The CDR3 is 14 amino acids. For the CDR3, the DNA is TGTGCCAGCAGTCTAGATGAAGGGTGGACTGAAGCTTTCTTT. Protein: CASSLDEGWTEAFF.

This clonotype has only a few counts. V gene TRBV5-1 combines with J gene TRBJ1-2, with D unclear. The CDR3 sequence is 14 residues long. The V end lost 0 bases, the J end lost 3 bases, and 9 bases lay between the germline ends. The germline V gene has CDR1 SGHRS and CDR2 YFSETQ. As DNA, the CDR3 is TGCGCCAGCAGCTTGGCCGGCTTTGACTATGGCTACACCTTC. It yields the protein CASSLAGFDYGYTF.

The V and J genes are TRBV5-1 and TRBJ2-3; D is uncertain. The V gene's germline CDR1 is SGHRS and CDR2 YFSETQ. The CDR3 has 13 amino acids. V was shortened by 4 bases and J by 1 base, with 7 bases between the two germline ends. The CDR3 spells CASSLHRTDTQYF. The CDR3 coding sequence is TGCGCCAGCAGCCTACACCGCACAGATACGCAGTATTTT.

There are many counts of this clonotype. This chain links TRBV6-2 or TRBV6-3 with TRBJ2-1; no definite D call. The CDR3 runs to 13 residues. Germline V gene sequence: CDR1 MNHEY, CDR2 SVGEGT. The V gene lost 10 bases and the J gene lost 0 bases, with 10 bases spanning the gap. The CDR3 DNA follows: TGTGCCACCACGGAAAACTCCTACAATGAGCAGTTCTTC. It encodes CATTENSYNEQFF.

In this sample, this clonotype turned up many times. The rearrangement links TRBV5-1 to TRBJ2-3; D not resolved. The germline V gene has CDR1 SGHRS and CDR2 YFSETQ. V gave up 0 bases and J gave up 2 bases, with 19 bases separating them. This CDR3 has 18 amino acids. The CDR3 DNA sequence: TGCGCCAGCAGCTTGGCCATTCACTCCGACCCAGCCACAGATACGCAGTATTTT. This translates into CASSLAIHSDPATDTQYF. Based on the CDR3 plus reference TRBV5-1 and TRBJ2-3, the full variable domain is KAGVTQTPRYLIKTRGQQVTLSCSPISGHRSVSWYQQTPGQGLQFLFEYFSETQRNKGNFPGRFSGRQFSNSRSEMNVSTLELGDSALYLCASSLAIHSDPATDTQYFGPGTRLTVL.

In its sample, this clonotype was seen a few times. The V and J genes are TRBV20-1 and TRBJ2-1, with a weak D call TRBD1 (5 bases). Trimming left V 4 bases short and J 5 bases short, with 12 bases between. Germline assignment: CDR1 DFQATT and CDR2 SNEGSKA (reference sequence). The length of the CDR3 is 13 residues. The CDR3, as DNA: TGCAGTGCTACTAGGGGTGTCGACAATGAGCAGTTCTTC. This codes for CSATRGVDNEQFF.

This clonotype has a handful of counts. The J gene is TRBJ2-7, the V gene TRBV6-5; 9 bases are a match to TRBD2. Trimming took 5 bases from V and 4 from J; bases not matched to a gene: 9. The CDR3 totals 15 residues. Germline V lookup: CDR1 MNHEY, CDR2 SVGAGI. The CDR3 DNA reads TGTGCCAGCAGTGTCGTAGCGGGGGCGGCTTACGAGCAGTACTTC. It specifies CASSVVAGAAYEQYF.

This rearrangement joins TRBV7-2 to TRBJ2-3; 8 bases line up with TRBD2. The CDR3 runs 22 residues. V was clipped by 6 bases and J by 0 bases; unmatched bases: 26. Germline V gene data show CDR1 as SGHTA and CDR2 as FQGNSA. The CDR3 DNA reads as TGTGCCAGCAGGAAGGCTCGAATGGAGCGGGGGCCCAATCCTCCTAGCACAGATACGCAGTATTTT. This translates into CASRKARMERGPNPPSTDTQYF.

This clonotype was seen more than once but under ten times. CDR3 DNA sequence: TGTGCCAGCAGCTTGAGAGCGGGGGGTGATACAGATACGCAGTATTTT. Amino acids: CASSLRAGGDTDTQYF. This chain uses TRBV11-2 with TRBJ2-3, with 9 nucleotides matching TRBD2. The germline V gene has CDR1 SGHAT and CDR2 FQNNGV. This CDR3 is 16 amino acids long. V lost 3 bases, J lost 3 bases, and 7 bases stayed unmatched.

The chain carries TRBV7-9 and TRBJ2-7; a possible D gene is TRBD2 (5 bases). V lost 5 bases and J lost 6, with 14 bases in between. Germline CDR1 reads SEHNR; CDR2 reads FQNEAQ (reference sequence). CDR3 length: 13 residues. The chain's CDR3 is CASSPRGSGEQYV. The CDR3 coding sequence is TGTGCCAGCAGCCCCCGAGGGAGTGGCGAGCAGTACGTC.

The chain links TRBV29-1 to TRBJ1-2; a possible D gene is TRBD1 (6 bases). The CDR3 is 14 residues long. V lost 5 bases and J lost 6, with 19 bases in between. Germline V lookup: CDR1 SQVTM, CDR2 ANQGSEA. The CDR3 reads CSVPSGGAANGYTF. CDR3 bases: TGCAGCGTTCCCTCCGGGGGCGCGGCGAATGGCTACACCTTC.